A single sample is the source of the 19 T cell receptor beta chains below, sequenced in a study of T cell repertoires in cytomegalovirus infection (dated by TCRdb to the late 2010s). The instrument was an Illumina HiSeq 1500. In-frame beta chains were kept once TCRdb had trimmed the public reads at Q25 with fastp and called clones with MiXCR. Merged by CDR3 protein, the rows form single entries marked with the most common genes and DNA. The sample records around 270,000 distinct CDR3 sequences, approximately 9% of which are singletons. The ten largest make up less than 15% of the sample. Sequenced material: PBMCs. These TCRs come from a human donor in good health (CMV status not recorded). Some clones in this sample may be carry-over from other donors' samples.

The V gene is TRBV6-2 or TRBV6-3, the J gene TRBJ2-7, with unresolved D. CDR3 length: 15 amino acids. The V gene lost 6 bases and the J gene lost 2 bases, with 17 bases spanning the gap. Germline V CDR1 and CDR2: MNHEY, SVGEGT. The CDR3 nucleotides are TGTGCCAGCAGCCCTGTGGAATTACCCCCCTACGAGCAGTACTTC. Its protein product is CASSPVELPPYEQYF.

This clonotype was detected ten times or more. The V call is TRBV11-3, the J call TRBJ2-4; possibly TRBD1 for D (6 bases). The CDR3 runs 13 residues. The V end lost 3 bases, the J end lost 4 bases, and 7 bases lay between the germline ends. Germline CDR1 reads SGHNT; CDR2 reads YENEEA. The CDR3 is CASSFGQKNIQYF. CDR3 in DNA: TGTGCCAGCAGCTTCGGACAGAAAAACATTCAGTACTTC.

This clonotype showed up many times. DNA of the CDR3: TGCAGTGCTAGACTAGCGGCTAGCACAGATACGCAGTATTTT. This sequence encodes CSARLAASTDTQYF. The rearrangement uses TRBV20-1 and TRBJ2-3; 7 bases are a match to TRBD2. The V gene's germline CDR1 is DFQATT and CDR2 SNEGSKA (reference sequence). This CDR3 is built from 14 residues. Losses at the gene ends were 2 bases for V and 0 bases for J; bases not matched to a gene: 2.

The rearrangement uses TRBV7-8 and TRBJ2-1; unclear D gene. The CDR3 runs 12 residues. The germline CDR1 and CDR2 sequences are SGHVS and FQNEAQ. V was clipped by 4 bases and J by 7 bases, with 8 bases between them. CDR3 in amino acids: CASSSKANEQFF. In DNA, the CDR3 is TGTGCCAGCAGCTCGAAGGCGAATGAGCAGTTCTTC.

The CDR3 region is CASSPDIGLLNYGYTF. The CDR3 region has the DNA TGTGCCAGCAGCCCAGACATTGGACTGCTTAACTATGGCTACACCTTC. The chain links TRBV14 to TRBJ1-2; D is undetermined. The CDR3 loop spans 16 amino acids. The germline V gene has CDR1 SGHDN and CDR2 FVKESK. Trimming removed 4 bases at V and 1 base at J, with 16 bases between.

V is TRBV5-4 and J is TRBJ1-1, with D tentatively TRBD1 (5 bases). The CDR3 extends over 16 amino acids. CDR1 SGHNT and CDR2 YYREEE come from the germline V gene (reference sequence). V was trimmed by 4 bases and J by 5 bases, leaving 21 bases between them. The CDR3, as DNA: TGTGCCAGCAGCCCCGATACAGGATCGGGAAAGACTGAAGCTTTCTTT. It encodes CASSPDTGSGKTEAFF.

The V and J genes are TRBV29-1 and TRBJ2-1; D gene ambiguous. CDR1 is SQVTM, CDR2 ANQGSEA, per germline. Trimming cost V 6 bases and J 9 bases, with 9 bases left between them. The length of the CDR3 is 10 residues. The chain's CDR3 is CSVGPVEQFF. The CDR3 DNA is TGCAGCGTAGGACCCGTTGAGCAGTTCTTC.

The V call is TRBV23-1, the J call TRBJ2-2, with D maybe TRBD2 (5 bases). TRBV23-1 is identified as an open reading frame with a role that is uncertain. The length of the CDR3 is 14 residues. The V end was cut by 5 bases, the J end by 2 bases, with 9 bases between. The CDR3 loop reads CASSGAVNTGELFF. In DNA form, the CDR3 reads TGCGCCAGCAGTGGAGCGGTTAACACCGGGGAGCTGTTTTTT.

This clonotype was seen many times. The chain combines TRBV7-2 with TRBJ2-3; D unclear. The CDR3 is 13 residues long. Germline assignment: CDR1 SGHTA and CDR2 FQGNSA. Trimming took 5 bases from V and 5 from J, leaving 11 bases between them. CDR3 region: CASSLRRGDTQYF. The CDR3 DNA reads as TGTGCCAGCAGCCTTCGCCGAGGAGATACGCAGTATTTT.

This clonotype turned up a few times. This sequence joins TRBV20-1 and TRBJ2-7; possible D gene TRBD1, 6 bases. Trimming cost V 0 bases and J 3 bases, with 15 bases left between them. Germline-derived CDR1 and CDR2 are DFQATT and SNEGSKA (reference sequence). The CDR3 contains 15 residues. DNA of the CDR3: TGCAGTGCTAGAGATATGGCAGGGGATGGCTACGAGCAGTACTTC. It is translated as CSARDMAGDGYEQYF.

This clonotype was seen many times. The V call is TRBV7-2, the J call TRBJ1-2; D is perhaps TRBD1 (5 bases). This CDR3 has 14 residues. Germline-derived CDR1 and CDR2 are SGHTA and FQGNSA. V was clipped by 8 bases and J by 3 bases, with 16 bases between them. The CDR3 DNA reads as TGTGCCAGCCCCCGGCCCGGGACGGACTATGGCTACACCTTC. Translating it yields CASPRPGTDYGYTF.

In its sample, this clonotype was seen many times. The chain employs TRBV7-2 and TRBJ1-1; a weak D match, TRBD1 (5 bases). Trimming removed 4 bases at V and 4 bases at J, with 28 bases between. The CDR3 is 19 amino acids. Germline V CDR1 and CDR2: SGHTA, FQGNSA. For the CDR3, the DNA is TGTGCCAGCAGCTCCCAACTCATGGGTCGAGTTGGGGGAATCACTGAAGCTTTCTTT. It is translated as CASSSQLMGRVGGITEAFF.

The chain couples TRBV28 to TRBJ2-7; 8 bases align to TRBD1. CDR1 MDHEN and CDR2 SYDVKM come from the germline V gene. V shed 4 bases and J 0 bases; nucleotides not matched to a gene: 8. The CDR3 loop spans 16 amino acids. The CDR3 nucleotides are TGTGCCAGCAGTTCCGTTGACAGGGGCCCCTCCTACGAGCAGTACTTC. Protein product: CASSSVDRGPSYEQYF.

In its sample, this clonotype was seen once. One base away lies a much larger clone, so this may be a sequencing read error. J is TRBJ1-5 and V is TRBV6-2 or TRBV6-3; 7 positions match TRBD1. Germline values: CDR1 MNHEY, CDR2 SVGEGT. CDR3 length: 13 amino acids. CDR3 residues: CTSRDSGEQPQHF. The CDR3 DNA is TGTACCAGCCGGGACAGTGGGGAGCAGCCCCAGCATTTT.

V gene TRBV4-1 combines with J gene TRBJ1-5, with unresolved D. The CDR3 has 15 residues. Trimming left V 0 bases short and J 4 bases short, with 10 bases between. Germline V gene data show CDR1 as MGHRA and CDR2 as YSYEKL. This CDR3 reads CASSQDLPRNQPQHF. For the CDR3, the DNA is TGCGCCAGCAGCCAAGATCTTCCTCGTAATCAGCCCCAGCATTTT.

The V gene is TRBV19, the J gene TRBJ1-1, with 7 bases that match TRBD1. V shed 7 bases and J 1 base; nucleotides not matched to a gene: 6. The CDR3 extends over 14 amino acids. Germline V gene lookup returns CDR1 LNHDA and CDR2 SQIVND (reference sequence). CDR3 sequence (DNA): TGTGCCAGTATCCAGGACAGGCGGAACACTGAAGCTTTCTTT. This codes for CASIQDRRNTEAFF.

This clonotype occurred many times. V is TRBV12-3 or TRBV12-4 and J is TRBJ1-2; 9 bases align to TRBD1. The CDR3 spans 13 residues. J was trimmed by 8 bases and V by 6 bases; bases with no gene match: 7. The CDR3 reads CASRGTGTRGYTF. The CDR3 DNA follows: TGTGCCAGCAGGGGGACAGGGACACGAGGCTACACCTTC.

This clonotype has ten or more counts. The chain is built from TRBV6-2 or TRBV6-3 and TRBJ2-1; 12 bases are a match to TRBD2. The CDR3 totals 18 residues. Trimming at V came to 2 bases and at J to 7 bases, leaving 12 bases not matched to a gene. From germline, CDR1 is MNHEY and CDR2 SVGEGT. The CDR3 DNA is TGTGCCAGCAGTTACCCCGAGCCCGAACTAGCGGGAGGTAATGAGCAGTTCTTC. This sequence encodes CASSYPEPELAGGNEQFF.

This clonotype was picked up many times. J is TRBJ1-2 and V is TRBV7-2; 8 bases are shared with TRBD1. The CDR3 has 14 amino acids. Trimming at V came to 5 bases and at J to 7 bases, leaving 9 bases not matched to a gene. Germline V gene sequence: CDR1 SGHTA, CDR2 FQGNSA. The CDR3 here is CASSPNQGARGYTF. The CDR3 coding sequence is TGTGCCAGCAGCCCCAACCAGGGGGCGCGTGGCTACACCTTC. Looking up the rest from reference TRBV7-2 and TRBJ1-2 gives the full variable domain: GAGVSQSPSNKVTEKGKDVELRCDPISGHTALYWYRQSLGQGLEFLIYFQGNSAPDKSGLPSDRFSAERTGGSVSTLTIQRTQQEDSAVYLCASSPNQGARGYTFGSGTRLTVV.